A single TCR beta chain is shown here with its context. The sample originates from a study of blood T cell repertoires in COVID-19. This CDR3 spans 13 amino acids. The V end was cut by 3 bases, the J end by 0 bases, with 6 bases between. Authors' data handling: Nucleated cell counts were estimated from reference gene primer amplification. The data were produced by immunoSEQ multiplex PCR, yet TCRdb's version contains in-frame clones alone and is incomplete. Clone size and the V and J calls come from that table; the DNA yielded D and trimming. The data hold about 380,000 clones, with around 90% observed a single time.

Sequencing was done on a sample of peripheral blood. This TCR derives from a man aged 18 to 29 with active or convalescent COVID-19. The V call is TRBV12-3 or TRBV12-4, the J call TRBJ2-7; possibly TRBD1 for D (6 bases). CDR3 residues: CASSLGASYEQYF. As DNA, the CDR3 is TGTGCCAGCAGTTTGGGGGCCTCCTACGAGCAGTACTTC.